These T cell receptor beta chains were read from a single sample in a study of identical twins. TCRdb called the 5' RACE reads again in MiXCR, with one record for every CDR3 protein. The data show about 200,000 distinct CDR3 sequences, 7.5% seen once. These data were also reused for a study on yellow fever vaccine responses in identical twins.

The sequencing sample was made of memory (CD45RO+) T cells sorted from blood. The receptor set was obtained from a woman between 18 and 29 years old in good health. CDR3s include the opening cysteine and the closing phenylalanine or tryptophan. A D gene is named only where the DNA matches it firmly. Part of the rows lack a size; the others show once, few, many or a class for expanded clones.

size: -
V: TRBV25-1
D: TRBD1
J: TRBJ2-7
DNA: TGTGCCAGCACGCGGTCAGGGGGCCCCTACGAGCAGTACTTC
CDR3: CASTRSGGPYEQYF

size: -
V: TRBV5-5
D: -
J: TRBJ1-1
DNA: TGTGCCAGCAGTTTCCCCCGACAGGACACTGAAGCTTTCTTT
CDR3: CASSFPRQDTEAFF

size: many
V: TRBV27
D: -
J: TRBJ1-2
DNA: TGTGCCAGCAGAAAGCTAGGATTGGCGTCTGGCTACACCTTC
CDR3: CASRKLGLASGYTF

size: -
V: TRBV20-1
D: TRBD1
J: TRBJ2-7
DNA: TGCAGTGCTAGAGATCAGGGACAGGACGTTTCAAAGCAGTACTTC
CDR3: CSARDQGQDVSKQYF

size: few
V: TRBV10-3
D: TRBD2
J: TRBJ2-3
DNA: TGTGCCACCCGAATAACTAGCGGCACAGATACGCAGTATTTT
CDR3: CATRITSGTDTQYF

size: few
V: TRBV5-1
D: TRBD1
J: TRBJ2-7
DNA: TGCGCCAGCAGCTTGGTGGGGAGCCGGGACAGGGAAGGCGAGCAGTACTTC
CDR3: CASSLVGSRDREGEQYF

size: few
V: TRBV28
D: TRBD1
J: TRBJ1-5
DNA: TGTGCCAGCAGTTACGGACAGGGGTGGTATAGCAATCAGCCCCAGCATTTT
CDR3: CASSYGQGWYSNQPQHF

size: many
V: TRBV20-1
D: TRBD2
J: TRBJ2-1
DNA: TGCAGTCCTACCCTAGCGGGGGGCCGCAATGAGCAGTTCTTC
CDR3: CSPTLAGGRNEQFF

size: -
V: TRBV3-1
D: TRBD1
J: TRBJ2-3
DNA: TGTGCCAGCAGCCAGGGACAGGGTCGGACAGATACGCAGTATTTT
CDR3: CASSQGQGRTDTQYF

size: few
V: TRBV28
D: -
J: TRBJ1-2
DNA: TGTGCCAGCAGTTCCTTACTCTCTGGCTACACCTTC
CDR3: CASSSLLSGYTF

size: few
V: TRBV11-2
D: -
J: TRBJ2-1
DNA: TGTGCCAGCAGCCGCGCCGTGTTAGCCCTAAGCTCCTACAATGAGCAGTTCTTC
CDR3: CASSRAVLALSSYNEQFF

size: few
V: TRBV7-7
D: -
J: TRBJ2-1
DNA: TGTGCTAGCAGCTTAACGGGGGAAATATACAATGAGCAGTTCTTC
CDR3: CASSLTGEIYNEQFF

size: -
V: TRBV7-6
D: -
J: TRBJ1-2
DNA: TGTGCCAGCAGCTCAGGGCAGCGGGGCTATGGCTACACCTTC
CDR3: CASSSGQRGYGYTF

size: -
V: TRBV6-2/TRBV6-3
D: -
J: TRBJ2-6
DNA: TGTGCCAGCAGTTATGAGTCGGCGGGGGCCAACGTCCTGACTTTC
CDR3: CASSYESAGANVLTF

size: few
V: TRBV28
D: TRBD1
J: TRBJ1-5
DNA: TGTGCCAGCAGACCGGGACAGGGCATCAATCAGCCCCAGCATTTT
CDR3: CASRPGQGINQPQHF

size: -
V: TRBV27
D: TRBD2
J: TRBJ2-7
DNA: TGTGCCAGCAGTCTCGGGAGGGCCTGGGACGAGCAGTACTTC
CDR3: CASSLGRAWDEQYF

size: few
V: TRBV18
D: TRBD2
J: TRBJ2-5
DNA: TGTGCCAGCTCACCGTCCGGGACTAGCCTAACCCAAGTGGGGACCCAGTACTTC
CDR3: CASSPSGTSLTQVGTQYF

size: -
V: TRBV7-8
D: -
J: TRBJ2-3
DNA: TGTGCCAGCAGCTTAGCCCCTTCCACGACAGATACGCAGTATTTT
CDR3: CASSLAPSTTDTQYF

size: -
V: TRBV7-8
D: TRBD2
J: TRBJ2-1
DNA: TGTGCCAGCAGAGACGGTTCTAGCGGGCAGTCCTACAATGAGCAGTTCTTC
CDR3: CASRDGSSGQSYNEQFF